This T cell receptor (beta chain) was retrieved from a study of blood T cell repertoires in COVID-19. At the level of the study: Acute and convalescent COVID-19 samples came from the United States, Italy and Spain. The analysed material was cDNA or gDNA that came from T cells, B-cell-depleted T cells, or PBMCs.

Original analysis: Nucleated cell number was recorded as an estimate derived from reference gene primer amplification. Measured with immunoSEQ multiplex PCR; TCRdb has only the in-frame clones, and not every one. The DNA gave D and trimming, while V, J and clone size come from that table. The sample gives 200,000 to 250,000 clones, more than 80% of which show up once; 1.3% is in the top ten. This clone was found a few times. While infection was still active, Seattle patients were enrolled and then followed longitudinally. This receptor was identified in a woman aged 25 to 39 with COVID-19, enrolled during active disease. Sequences were obtained from peripheral blood.

The CDR3 loop is CASSAQFVNTEAFF. In DNA form, the CDR3 reads TGCGCCAGCAGTGCCCAGTTTGTGAACACTGAAGCTTTCTTT. The chain links TRBV10-2 to TRBJ1-1, with unresolved D. Trimming cost V 4 bases and J 0 bases, with 9 bases left between them. CDR1 and CDR2 from the germline V gene are WSHSY and SAAADI. The CDR3 sequence is 14 residues long.